Sequencing of this TCR beta chain was carried out in a study of technical replicates of blood from several donors. Clones were read by immunoSEQ multiplex PCR, and TCRdb kept only the in-frame ones, dropping some. The sample includes some 76,000 clones, around 94% of them seen just once. The sequencing sample was made of T cells isolated from PBMCs. The clonotype originates from a human donor in good health.

CDR3: CTSSQDGGYGGELFF. The CDR3 nucleotides are TGCACCAGCAGCCAAGATGGGGGGTATGGCGGGGAGCTGTTTTTT. The chain uses TRBV1 and TRBJ2-2; the table assigns TRBD2, which was not confirmed against the DNA. TRBV1 is classified as a pseudogene. This CDR3 has 15 amino acids.